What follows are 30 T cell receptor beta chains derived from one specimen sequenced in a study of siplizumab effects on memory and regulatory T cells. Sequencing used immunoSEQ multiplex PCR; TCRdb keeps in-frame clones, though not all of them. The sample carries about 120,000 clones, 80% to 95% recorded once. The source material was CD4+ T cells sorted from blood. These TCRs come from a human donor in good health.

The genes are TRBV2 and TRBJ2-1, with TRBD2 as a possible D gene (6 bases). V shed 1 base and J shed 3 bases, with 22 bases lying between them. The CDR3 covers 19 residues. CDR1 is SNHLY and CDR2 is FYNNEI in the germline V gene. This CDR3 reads CASSEGRTPGRWGYNEQFF. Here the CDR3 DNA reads TGTGCCAGCAGTGAAGGTCGGACCCCAGGGAGGTGGGGCTACAATGAGCAGTTCTTC.

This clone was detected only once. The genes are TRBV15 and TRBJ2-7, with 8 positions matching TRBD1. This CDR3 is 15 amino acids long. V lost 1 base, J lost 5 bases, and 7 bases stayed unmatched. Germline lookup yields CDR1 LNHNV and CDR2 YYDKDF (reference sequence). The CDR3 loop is CATSRVIRTGNEQYF. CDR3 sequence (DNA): TGTGCCACCAGCAGAGTTATTAGGACAGGGAACGAGCAGTACTTC.

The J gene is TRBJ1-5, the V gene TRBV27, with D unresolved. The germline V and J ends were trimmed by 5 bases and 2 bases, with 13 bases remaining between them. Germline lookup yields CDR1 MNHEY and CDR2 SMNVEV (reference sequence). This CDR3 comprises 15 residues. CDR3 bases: TGTGCCAGCAGTCCCATGGCTGGTGGCAATCAGCCCCAGCATTTT. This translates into CASSPMAGGNQPQHF.

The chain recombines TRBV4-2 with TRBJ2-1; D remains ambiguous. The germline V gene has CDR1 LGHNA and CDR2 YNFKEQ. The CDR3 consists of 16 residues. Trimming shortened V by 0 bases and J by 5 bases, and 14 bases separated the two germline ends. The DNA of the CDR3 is TGTGCCAGCAGCCAAGATGCGGACCCCCGGGACAATGAGCAGTTCTTC. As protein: CASSQDADPRDNEQFF.

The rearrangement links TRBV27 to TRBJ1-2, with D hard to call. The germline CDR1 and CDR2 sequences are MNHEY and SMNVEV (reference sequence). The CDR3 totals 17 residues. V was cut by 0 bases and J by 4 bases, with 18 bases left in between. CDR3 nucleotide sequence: TGTGCCAGCAGTTTATCAGCTGTTGGGGTTAGTGGCTATGGCTACACCTTC. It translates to CASSLSAVGVSGYGYTF.

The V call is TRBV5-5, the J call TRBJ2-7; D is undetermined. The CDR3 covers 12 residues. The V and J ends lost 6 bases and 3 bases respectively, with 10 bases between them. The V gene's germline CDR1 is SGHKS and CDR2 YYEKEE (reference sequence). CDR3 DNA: TGTGCCAGCAACCCATCCTTCTACGAGCAGTACTTC. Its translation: CASNPSFYEQYF.

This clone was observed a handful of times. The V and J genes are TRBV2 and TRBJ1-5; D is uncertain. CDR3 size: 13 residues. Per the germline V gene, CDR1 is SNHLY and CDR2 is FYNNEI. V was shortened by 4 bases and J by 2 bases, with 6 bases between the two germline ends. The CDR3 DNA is TGTGCCAGCAGTGTGGACGGCAATCAGCCCCAGCATTTT. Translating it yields CASSVDGNQPQHF. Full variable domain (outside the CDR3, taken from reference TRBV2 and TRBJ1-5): EPEVTQTPSHQVTQMGQEVILRCVPISNHLYFYWYRQILGQKVEFLVSFYNNEISEKSEIFDDQFSVERPDGSNFTLKIRSTKLEDSAMYFCASSVDGNQPQHFGDGTRLSIL.

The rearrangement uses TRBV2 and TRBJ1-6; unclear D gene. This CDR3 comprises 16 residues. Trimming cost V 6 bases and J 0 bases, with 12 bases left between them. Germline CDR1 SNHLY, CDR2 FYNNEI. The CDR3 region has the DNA TGTGCCAGCAGGGTCTTAGAGAGCTCCTATAATTCACCCCTCCACTTT. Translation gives CASRVLESSYNSPLHF.

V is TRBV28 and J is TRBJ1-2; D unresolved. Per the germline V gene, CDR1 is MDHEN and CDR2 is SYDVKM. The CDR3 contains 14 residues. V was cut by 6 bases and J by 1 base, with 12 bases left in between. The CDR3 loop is CASSSLSLNYGYTF. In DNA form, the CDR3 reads TGTGCCAGCAGCAGTCTAAGCCTTAACTATGGCTACACCTTC.

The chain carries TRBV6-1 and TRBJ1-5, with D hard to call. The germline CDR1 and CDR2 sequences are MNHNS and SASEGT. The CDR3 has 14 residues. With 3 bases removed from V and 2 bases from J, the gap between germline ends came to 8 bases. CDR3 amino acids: CASSETGGNQPQHF. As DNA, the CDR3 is TGTGCCAGCAGTGAGACTGGGGGCAATCAGCCCCAGCATTTT.

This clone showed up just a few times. As DNA, the CDR3 is TGTGCCAGCAGCTTAAGGCTAGCGGGGTACTCCTACAATGAGCAGTTCTTC. The encoded protein is CASSLRLAGYSYNEQFF. This chain joins TRBV11-1 and TRBJ2-1, with TRBD2 identical over 9 bases. Germline trimming cut 2 bases from V and 0 bases from J; bases unmatched to any gene: 5. The CDR3 runs 17 residues. Germline CDR1 reads SGHAT; CDR2 reads FQDESV (reference sequence).

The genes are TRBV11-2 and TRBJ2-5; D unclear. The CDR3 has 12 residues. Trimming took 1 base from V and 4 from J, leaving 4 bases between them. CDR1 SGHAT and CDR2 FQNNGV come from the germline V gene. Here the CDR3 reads CASSLAGETQYF. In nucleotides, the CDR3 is TGTGCCAGCAGCTTAGCGGGAGAGACCCAGTACTTC.

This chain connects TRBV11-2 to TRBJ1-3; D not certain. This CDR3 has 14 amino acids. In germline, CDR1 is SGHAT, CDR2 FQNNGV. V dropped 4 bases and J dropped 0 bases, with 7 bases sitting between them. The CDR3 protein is CASSSVLSGNTIYF. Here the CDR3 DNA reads TGTGCCAGCAGCTCGGTCCTCTCTGGAAACACCATATATTTT.

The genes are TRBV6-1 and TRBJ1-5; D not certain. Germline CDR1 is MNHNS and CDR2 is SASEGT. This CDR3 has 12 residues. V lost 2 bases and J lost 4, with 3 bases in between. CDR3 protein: CASSELNQPQHF. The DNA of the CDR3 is TGTGCCAGCAGTGAACTTAATCAGCCCCAGCATTTT.

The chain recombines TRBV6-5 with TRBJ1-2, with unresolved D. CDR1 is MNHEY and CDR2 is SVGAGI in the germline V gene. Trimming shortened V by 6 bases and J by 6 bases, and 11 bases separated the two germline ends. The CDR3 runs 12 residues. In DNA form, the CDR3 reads TGTGCCAGCAGGAAGCCTCTAAATGGCTACACCTTC. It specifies CASRKPLNGYTF.

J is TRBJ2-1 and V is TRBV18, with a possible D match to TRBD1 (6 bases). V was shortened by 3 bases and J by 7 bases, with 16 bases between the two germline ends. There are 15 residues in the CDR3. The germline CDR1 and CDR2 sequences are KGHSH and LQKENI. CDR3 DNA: TGTGCCAGCTCACCCGGGACAAAGCTCGGAAATGAGCAGTTCTTC. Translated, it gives CASSPGTKLGNEQFF.

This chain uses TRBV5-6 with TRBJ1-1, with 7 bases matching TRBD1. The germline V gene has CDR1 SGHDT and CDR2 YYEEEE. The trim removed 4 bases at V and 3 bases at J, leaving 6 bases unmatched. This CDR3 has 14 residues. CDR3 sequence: CASSHDRVYTEAFF. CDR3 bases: TGTGCCAGCAGCCATGACAGGGTTTACACTGAAGCTTTCTTT.

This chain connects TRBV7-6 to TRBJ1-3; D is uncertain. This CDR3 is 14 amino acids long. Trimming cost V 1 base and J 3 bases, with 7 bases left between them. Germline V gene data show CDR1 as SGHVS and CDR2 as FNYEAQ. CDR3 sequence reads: CASSLEPSGNTIYF. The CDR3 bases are TGTGCCAGCAGCTTAGAACCCAGTGGAAACACCATATATTTT.

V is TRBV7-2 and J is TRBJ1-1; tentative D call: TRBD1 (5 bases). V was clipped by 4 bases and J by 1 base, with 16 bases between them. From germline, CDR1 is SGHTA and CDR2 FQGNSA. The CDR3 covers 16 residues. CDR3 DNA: TGTGCCAGCAGCTCCACCTTCGGGAGGGGGAACACTGAAGCTTTCTTT. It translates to CASSSTFGRGNTEAFF.

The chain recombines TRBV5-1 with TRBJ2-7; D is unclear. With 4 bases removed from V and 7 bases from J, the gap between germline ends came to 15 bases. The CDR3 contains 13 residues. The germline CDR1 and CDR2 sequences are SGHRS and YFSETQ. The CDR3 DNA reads TGCGCCAGCAGCACGGACGTTGCGAGGGAGCAGTACTTC. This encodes CASSTDVAREQYF.

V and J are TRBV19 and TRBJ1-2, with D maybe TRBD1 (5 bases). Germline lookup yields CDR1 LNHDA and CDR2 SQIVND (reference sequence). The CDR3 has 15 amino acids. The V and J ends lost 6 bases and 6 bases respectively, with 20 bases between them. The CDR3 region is CASSEGRGSANGYTF. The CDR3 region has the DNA TGTGCCAGTAGCGAGGGGCGGGGGTCCGCTAATGGCTACACCTTC.

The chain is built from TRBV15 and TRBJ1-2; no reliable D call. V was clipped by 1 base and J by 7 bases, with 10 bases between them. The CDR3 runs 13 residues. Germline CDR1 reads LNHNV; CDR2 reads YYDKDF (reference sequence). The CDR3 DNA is TGTGCCACCAGCAGAGCCCAGGCAAGTGGCTACACCTTC. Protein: CATSRAQASGYTF.

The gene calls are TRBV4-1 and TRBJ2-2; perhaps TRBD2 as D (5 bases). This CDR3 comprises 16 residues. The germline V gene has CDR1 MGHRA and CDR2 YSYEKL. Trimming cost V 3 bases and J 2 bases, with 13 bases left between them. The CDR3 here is CASSHLGKHNTGELFF. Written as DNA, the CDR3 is TGCGCCAGCAGCCATCTCGGGAAGCACAACACCGGGGAGCTGTTTTTT.

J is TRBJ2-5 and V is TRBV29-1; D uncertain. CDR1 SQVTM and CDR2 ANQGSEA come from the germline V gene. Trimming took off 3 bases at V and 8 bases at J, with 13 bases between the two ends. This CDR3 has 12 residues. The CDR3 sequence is CSVDQNGRTQYF. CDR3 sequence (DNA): TGCAGCGTTGATCAAAACGGACGCACCCAGTACTTC.

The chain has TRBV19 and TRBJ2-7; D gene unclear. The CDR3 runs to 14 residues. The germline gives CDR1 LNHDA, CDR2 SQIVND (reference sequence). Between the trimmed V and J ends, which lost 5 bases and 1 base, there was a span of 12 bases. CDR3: CASSYKDLSYEQYF. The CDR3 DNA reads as TGTGCCAGTAGTTACAAGGACCTTTCCTACGAGCAGTACTTC.

The CDR3 nucleotides read TGTGCCAGCAGTTTATTTACAGGGGCTAACTATGGCTACACCTTC. As protein: CASSLFTGANYGYTF. V is TRBV27 and J is TRBJ1-2; 7 bases agree with TRBD1. Germline loops: CDR1 MNHEY, CDR2 SMNVEV (reference sequence). Trimming took 1 base from V and 0 from J; bases not matched to a gene: 2. This CDR3 contains 15 residues.

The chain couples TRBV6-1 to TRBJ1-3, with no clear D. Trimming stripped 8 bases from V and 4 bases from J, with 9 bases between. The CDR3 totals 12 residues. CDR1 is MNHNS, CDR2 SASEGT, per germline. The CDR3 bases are TGTGCCAGCGCTTCTTCCGGAAACACCATATATTTT. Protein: CASASSGNTIYF.

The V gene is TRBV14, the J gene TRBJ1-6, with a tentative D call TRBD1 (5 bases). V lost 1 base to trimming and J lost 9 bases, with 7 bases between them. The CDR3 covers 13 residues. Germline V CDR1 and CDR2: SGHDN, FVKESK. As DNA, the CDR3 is TGTGCCAGCAGCCAAGTAGGGGTTTCACCCCTCCACTTT. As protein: CASSQVGVSPLHF.

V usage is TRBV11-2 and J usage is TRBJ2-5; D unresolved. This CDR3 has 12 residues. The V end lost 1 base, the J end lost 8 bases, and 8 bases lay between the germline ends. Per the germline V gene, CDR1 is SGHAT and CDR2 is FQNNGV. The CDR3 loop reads CASSLGPGTQYF. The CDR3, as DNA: TGTGCCAGCAGCTTAGGGCCCGGAACCCAGTACTTC.

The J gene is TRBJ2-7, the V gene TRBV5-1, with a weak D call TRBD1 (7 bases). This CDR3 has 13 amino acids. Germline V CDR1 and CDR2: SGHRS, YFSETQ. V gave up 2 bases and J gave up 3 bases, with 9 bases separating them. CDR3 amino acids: CASSFQGGYEQYF. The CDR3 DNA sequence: TGCGCCAGCAGCTTCCAGGGGGGCTACGAGCAGTACTTC.